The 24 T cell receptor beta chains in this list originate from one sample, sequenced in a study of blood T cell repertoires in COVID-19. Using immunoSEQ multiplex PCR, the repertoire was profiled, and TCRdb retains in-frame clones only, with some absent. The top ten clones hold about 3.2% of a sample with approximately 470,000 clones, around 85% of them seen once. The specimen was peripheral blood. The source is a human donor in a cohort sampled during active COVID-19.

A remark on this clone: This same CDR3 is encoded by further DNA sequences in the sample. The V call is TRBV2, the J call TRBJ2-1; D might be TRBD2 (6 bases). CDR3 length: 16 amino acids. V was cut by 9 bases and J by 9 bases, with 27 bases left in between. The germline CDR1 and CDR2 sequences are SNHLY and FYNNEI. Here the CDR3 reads CASSLNWVGEVIEQFF. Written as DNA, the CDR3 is TGTGCCAGTAGTCTAAATTGGGTGGGGGAGGTAATTGAGCAGTTCTTC.

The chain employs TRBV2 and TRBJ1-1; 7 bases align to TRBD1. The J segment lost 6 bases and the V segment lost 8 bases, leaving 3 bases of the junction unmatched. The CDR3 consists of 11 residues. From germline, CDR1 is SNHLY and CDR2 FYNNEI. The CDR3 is CASGGTAEAFF. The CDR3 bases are TGTGCCAGCGGGGGGACAGCTGAAGCTTTCTTT.

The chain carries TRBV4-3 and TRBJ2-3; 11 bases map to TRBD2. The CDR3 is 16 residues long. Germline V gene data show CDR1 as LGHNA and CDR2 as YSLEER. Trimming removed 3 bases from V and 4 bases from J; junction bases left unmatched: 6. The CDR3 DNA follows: TGCGCCAGCAGCCAGGTGACTAGCGGGATCTCAGATACGCAGTATTTT. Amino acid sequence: CASSQVTSGISDTQYF.

For the CDR3, the DNA is TGCGCCAGCAGTCCCAGGACAGGCGGTGGCTACACCTTC. Amino acid sequence: CASSPRTGGGYTF. The V gene is TRBV10-1, the J gene TRBJ1-2; 7 nucleotides align to TRBD1. The CDR3 covers 13 residues. Germline V gene lookup returns CDR1 WNHNN and CDR2 SYGVQD (reference sequence). The junction had 7 bases not matched to a gene; V was cut back by 5 bases and J by 7 bases.

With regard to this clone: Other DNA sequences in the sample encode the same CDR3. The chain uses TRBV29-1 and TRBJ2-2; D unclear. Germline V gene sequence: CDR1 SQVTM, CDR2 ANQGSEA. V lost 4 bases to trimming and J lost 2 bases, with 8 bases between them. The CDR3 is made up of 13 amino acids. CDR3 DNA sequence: TGCAGCGTTGCTCGCGGTAACACCGGGGAGCTGTTTTTT. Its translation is CSVARGNTGELFF.

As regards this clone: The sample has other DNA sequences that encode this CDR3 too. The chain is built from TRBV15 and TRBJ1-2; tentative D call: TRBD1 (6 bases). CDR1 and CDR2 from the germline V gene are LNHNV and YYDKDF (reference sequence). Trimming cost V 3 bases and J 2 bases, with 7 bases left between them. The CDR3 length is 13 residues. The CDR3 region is CATSRGANYGYTF. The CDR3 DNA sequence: TGTGCCACCAGCAGGGGGGCCAACTATGGCTACACCTTC.

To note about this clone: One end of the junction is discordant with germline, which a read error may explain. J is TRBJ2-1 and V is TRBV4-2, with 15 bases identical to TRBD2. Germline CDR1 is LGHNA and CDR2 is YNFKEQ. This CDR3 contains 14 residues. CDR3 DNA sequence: TGTGCCAGCAGCCTCGGACTAGCGGGAGGGCTCAGTATCTTC. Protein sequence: CASSLGLAGGLSIF.

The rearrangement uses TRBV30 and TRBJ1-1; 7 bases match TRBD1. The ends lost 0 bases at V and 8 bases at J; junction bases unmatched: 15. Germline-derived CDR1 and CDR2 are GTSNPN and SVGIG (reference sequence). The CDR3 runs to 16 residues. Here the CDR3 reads CAWSVEQGPSLVEAFF. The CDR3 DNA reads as TGTGCCTGGAGTGTAGAACAGGGGCCATCCCTCGTGGAAGCTTTCTTT.

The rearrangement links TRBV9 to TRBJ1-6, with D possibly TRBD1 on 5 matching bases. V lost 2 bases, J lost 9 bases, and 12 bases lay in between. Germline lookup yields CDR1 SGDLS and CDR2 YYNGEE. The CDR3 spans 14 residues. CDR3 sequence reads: CASSVDGGGSPLHF. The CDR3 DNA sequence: TGTGCCAGCAGCGTGGATGGGGGAGGTTCACCCCTCCACTTT. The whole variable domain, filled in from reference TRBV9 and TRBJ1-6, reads DSGVTQTPKHLITATGQRVTLRCSPRSGDLSVYWYQQSLDQGLQFLIQYYNGEERAKGNILERFSAQQFPDLHSELNLSSLELGDSALYFCASSVDGGGSPLHFGNGTRLTVT.

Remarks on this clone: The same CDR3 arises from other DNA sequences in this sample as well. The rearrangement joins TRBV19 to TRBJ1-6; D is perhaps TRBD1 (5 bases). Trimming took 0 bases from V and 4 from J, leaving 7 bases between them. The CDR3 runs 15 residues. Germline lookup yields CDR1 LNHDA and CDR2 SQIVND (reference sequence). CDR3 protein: CASSIDGGYNSPLHF. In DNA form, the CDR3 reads TGTGCCAGTAGTATAGACGGGGGATATAATTCACCCCTCCACTTT.

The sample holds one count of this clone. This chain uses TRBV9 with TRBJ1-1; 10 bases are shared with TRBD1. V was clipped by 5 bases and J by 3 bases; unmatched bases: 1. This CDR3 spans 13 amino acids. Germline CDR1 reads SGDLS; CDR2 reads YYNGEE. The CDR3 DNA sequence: TGTGCCAGCAGTGGACAGGGGGACACTGAAGCTTTCTTT. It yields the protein CASSGQGDTEAFF.

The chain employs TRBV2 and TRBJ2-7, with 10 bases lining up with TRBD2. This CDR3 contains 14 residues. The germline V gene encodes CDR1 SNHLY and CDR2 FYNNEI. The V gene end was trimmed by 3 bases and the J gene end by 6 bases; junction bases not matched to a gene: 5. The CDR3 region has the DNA TGTGCCAGCAGTGACCCTAGCGGGAGTCGCGAGCAGTACTTC. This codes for CASSDPSGSREQYF.

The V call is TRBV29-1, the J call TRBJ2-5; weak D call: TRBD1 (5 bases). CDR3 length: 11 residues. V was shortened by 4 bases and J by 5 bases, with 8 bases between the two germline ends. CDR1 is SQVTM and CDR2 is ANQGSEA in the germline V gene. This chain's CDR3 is CSVGPGETQYF. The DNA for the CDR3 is TGCAGCGTTGGTCCAGGGGAGACCCAGTACTTC. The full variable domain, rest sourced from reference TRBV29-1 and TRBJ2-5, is SAVISQKPSRDICQRGTSLTIQCQVDSQVTMMFWYRQQPGQSLTLIATANQGSEATYESGFVIDKFPISRPNLTFSTLTVSNMSPEDSSIYLCSVGPGETQYFGPGTRLLVL.

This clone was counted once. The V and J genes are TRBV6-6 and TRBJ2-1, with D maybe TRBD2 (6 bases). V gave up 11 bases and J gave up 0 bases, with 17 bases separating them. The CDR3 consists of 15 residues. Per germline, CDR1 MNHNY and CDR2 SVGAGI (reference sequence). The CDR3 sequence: CASSGSGSSYNEQFF. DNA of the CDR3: TGTGCCTCATCCGGGAGCGGAAGCTCCTACAATGAGCAGTTCTTC.

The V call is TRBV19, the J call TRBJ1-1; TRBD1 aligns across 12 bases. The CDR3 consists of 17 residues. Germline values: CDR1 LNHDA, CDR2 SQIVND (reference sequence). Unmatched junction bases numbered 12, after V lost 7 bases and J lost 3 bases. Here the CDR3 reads CASKFPGTGGIDTEAFF. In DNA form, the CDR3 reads TGTGCCAGTAAATTCCCGGGGACAGGGGGCATCGACACTGAAGCTTTCTTT.

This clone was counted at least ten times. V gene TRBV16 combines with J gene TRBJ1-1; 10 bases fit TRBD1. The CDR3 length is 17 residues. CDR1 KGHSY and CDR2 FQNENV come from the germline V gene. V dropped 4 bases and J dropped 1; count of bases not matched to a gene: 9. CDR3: CASSPGDRGKGNTEAFF. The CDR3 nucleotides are TGTGCCAGCAGCCCCGGGGACAGGGGAAAGGGGAACACTGAAGCTTTCTTT.

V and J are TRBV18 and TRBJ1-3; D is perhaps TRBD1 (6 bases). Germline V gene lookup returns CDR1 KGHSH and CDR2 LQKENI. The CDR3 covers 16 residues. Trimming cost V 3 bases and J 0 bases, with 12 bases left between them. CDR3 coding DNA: TGTGCCAGCTCACCCGGACAGAGAAGCTCTGGAAACACCATATATTTT. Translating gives CASSPGQRSSGNTIYF.

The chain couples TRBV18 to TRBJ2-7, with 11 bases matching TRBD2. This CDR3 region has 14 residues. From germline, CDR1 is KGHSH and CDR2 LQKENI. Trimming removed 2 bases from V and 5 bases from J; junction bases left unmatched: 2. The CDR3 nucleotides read TGTGCCAGCTCACCAACTAGCGGGAGCAACGAGCAGTACTTC. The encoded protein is CASSPTSGSNEQYF.

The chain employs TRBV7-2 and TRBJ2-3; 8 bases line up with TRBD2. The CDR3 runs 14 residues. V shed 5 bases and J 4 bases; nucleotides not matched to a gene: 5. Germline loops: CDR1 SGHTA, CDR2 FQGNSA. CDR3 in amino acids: CASSPGGVADTQYF. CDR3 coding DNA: TGTGCCAGCAGCCCGGGGGGGGTCGCAGATACGCAGTATTTT. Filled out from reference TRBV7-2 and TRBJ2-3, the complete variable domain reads GAGVSQSPSNKVTEKGKDVELRCDPISGHTALYWYRQSLGQGLEFLIYFQGNSAPDKSGLPSDRFSAERTGGSVSTLTIQRTQQEDSAVYLCASSPGGVADTQYFGPGTRLTVL.

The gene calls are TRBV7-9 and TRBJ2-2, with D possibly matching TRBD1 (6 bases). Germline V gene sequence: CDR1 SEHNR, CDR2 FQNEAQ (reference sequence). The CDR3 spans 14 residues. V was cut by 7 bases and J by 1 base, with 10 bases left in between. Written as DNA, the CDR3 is TGTGCCAGCATGCCGGGACAGAACACCGGGGAGCTGTTTTTT. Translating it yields CASMPGQNTGELFF.

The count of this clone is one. Written as DNA, the CDR3 is TGTGCCAGCAGTTCCAGGGAAAAACTGTTTTTT. Translated: CASSSREKLFF. The chain uses TRBV2 and TRBJ1-4; the D is unclear. Germline V gene sequence: CDR1 SNHLY, CDR2 FYNNEI. Trimming cost V 5 bases and J 8 bases, with 6 bases left between them. CDR3 size: 11 residues.

CDR3 sequence (DNA): TGTGCCAGTAGTAAGCCGGGACTAGCGGGAGGAAAGTTCTTC. Translation: CASSKPGLAGGKFF. The rearrangement links TRBV19 to TRBJ2-1, with 15 bases lining up with TRBD2. Germline CDR1 reads LNHDA; CDR2 reads SQIVND (reference sequence). With V trimmed by 4 bases and J by 14 bases, 6 bases remained unmatched. The CDR3 extends over 14 amino acids.

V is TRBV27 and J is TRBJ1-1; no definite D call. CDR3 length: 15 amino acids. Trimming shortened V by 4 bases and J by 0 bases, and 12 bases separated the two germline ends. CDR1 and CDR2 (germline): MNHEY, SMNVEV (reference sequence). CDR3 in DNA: TGTGCCAGCAGTTCGTCGACGGGGATGAACACTGAAGCTTTCTTT. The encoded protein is CASSSSTGMNTEAFF.

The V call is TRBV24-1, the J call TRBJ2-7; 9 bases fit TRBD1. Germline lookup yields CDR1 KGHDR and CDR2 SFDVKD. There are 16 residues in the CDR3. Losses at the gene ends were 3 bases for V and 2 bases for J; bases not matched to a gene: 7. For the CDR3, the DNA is TGTGCCACCAGTGATCGAACCGGGACAGGGACCTACGAGCAGTACTTC. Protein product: CATSDRTGTGTYEQYF.